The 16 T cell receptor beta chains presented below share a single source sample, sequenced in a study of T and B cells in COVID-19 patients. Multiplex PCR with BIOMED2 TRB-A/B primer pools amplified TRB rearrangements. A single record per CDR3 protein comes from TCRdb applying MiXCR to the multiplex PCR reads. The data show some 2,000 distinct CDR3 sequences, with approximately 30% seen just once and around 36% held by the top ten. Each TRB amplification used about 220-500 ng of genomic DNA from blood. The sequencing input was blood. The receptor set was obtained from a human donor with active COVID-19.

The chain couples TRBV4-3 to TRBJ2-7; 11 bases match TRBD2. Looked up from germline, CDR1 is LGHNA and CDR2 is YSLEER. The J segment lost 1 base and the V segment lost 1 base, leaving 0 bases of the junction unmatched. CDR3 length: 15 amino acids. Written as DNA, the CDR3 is TGCGCCAGCAGCCAAGGACTAGCGGGGTCCTACGAGCAGTACTTC. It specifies CASSQGLAGSYEQYF.

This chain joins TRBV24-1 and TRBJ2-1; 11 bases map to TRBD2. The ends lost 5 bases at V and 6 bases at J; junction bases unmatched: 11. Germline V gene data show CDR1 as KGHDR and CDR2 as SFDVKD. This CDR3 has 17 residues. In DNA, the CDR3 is TGTGCCACCAGTGGTCCCACGACTAGCGGGATCTTCAATGAGCAGTTCTTC. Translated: CATSGPTTSGIFNEQFF.

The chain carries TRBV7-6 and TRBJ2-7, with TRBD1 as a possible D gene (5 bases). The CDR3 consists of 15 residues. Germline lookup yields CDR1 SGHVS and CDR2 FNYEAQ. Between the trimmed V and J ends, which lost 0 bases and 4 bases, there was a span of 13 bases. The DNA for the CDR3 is TGTGCCAGCAGCTTAGCGCTAGGGGCTCCATACGAGCAGTACTTC. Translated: CASSLALGAPYEQYF.

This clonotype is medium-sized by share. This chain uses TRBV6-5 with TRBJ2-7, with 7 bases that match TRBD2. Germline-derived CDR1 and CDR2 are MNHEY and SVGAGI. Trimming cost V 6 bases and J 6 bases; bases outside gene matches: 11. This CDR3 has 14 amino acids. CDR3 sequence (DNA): TGTGCCAGCAGATCCGGGACTACCCTCATCGAGCAGTACTTC. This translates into CASRSGTTLIEQYF.

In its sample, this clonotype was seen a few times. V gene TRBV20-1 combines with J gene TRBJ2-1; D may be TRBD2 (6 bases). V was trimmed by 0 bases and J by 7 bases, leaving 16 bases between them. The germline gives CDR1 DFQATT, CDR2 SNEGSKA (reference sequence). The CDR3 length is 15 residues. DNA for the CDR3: TGCAGTGCTAGAGATCGTCGGGGTGCGGGGAATGAGCAGTTCTTC. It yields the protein CSARDRRGAGNEQFF.

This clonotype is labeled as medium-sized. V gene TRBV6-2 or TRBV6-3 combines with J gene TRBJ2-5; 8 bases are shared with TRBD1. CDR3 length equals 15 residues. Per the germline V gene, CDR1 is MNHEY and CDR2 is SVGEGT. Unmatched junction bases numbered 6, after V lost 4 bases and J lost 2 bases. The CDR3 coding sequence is TGTGCCAGCAGTTCCTCCGGGACAGGACAAGAGACCCAGTACTTC. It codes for CASSSSGTGQETQYF.

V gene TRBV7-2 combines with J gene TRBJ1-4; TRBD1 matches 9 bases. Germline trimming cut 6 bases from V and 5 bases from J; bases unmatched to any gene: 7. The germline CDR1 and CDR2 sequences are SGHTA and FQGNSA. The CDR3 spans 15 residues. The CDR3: CASRPPGQGNEKLFF. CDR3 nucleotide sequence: TGTGCCAGCAGACCGCCGGGACAGGGCAATGAAAAACTGTTTTTT.

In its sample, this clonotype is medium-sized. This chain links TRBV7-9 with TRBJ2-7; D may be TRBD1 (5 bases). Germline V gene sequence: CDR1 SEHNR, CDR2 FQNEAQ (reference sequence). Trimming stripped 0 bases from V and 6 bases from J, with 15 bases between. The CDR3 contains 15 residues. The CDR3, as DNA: TGTGCCAGCAGCTTAGCGGGCGTCAGGGTCTCCGAGCAGTACTTC. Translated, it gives CASSLAGVRVSEQYF.

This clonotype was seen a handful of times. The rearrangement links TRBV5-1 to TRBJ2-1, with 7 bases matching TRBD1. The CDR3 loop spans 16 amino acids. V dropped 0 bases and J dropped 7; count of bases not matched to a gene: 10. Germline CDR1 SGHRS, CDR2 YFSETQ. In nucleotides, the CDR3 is TGCGCCAGCAGCTTGGGGGACAGCTGGGTGATGAATGAGCAGTTCTTC. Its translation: CASSLGDSWVMNEQFF.

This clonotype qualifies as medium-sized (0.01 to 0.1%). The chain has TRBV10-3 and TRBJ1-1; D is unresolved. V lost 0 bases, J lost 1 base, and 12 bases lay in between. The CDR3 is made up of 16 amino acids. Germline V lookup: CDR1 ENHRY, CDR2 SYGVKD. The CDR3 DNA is TGTGCCATCAGTGAGTCAGCAGGCCGGTCGAACACTGAAGCTTTCTTT. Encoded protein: CAISESAGRSNTEAFF.

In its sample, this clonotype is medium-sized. CDR3 region: CASSPGRGETQYF. CDR3 DNA: TGTGCCAGCTCACCGGGCAGGGGGGAGACCCAGTACTTC. The chain joins TRBV18 to TRBJ2-5; 7 bases map to TRBD1. This CDR3 is built from 13 residues. The germline V gene has CDR1 KGHSH and CDR2 LQKENI. Unmatched junction bases numbered 3, after V lost 3 bases and J lost 5 bases.

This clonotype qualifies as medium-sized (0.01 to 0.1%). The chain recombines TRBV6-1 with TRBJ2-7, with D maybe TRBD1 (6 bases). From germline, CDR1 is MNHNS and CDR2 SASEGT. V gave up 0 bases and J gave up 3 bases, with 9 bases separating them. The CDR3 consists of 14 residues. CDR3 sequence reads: CASSEAGTNYEQYF. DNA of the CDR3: TGTGCCAGCAGTGAAGCTGGGACAAACTACGAGCAGTACTTC.

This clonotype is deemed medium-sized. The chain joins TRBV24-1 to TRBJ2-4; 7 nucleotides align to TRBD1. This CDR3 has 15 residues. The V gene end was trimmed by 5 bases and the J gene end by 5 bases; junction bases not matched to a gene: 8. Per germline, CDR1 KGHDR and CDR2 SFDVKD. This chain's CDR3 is CATSASRQGENIQYF. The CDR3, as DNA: TGTGCCACCAGTGCCTCCCGACAGGGAGAAAACATTCAGTACTTC.

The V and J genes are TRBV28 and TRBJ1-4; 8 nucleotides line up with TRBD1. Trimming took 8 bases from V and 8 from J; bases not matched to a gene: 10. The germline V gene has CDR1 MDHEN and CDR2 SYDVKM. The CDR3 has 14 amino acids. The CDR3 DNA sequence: TGTGCCAGCCGGCCAGGGGGCATCCGAGAAAAACTGTTTTTT. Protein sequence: CASRPGGIREKLFF.

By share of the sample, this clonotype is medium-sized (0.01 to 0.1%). CDR3 DNA: TGTGCCTGGGGGACTAGCGTGGACTACGAGCAGTACTTC. It specifies CAWGTSVDYEQYF. The chain recombines TRBV30 with TRBJ2-7, with 10 positions matching TRBD2. Germline V gene sequence: CDR1 GTSNPN, CDR2 SVGIG (reference sequence). V shed 5 bases and J 3 bases; nucleotides not matched to a gene: 4. The CDR3 totals 13 residues.

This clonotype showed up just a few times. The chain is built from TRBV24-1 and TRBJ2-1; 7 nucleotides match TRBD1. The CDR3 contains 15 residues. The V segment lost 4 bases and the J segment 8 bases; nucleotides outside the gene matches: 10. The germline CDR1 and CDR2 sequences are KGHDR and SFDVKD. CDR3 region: CATSETGDRAYEQFF. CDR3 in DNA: TGTGCCACCAGTGAGACCGGAGACAGGGCCTATGAGCAGTTCTTC.